Below, 17 T cell receptor beta chains from the same sample are listed, as sequenced in a study of beta chain features in type 1 diabetes. Reverse transcription of all isolated RNA meant that expressed TCRB transcripts were sequenced. TCRdb keeps only in-frame clones here, not all; method: immunoSEQ multiplex PCR. The sample comprises 900,000 or so clones, about 17% of which are singletons, and around 0.02% rests with the top ten. What was sequenced was naive CD4+ T cells from blood. The receptor set was obtained from a woman between 18 and 29 years old in good health.

This chain uses TRBV27 with TRBJ2-3, with 8 bases identical to TRBD2. V shed 6 bases, J shed 2 bases, and the junction held 10 bases outside the gene matches. CDR3 length: 16 amino acids. Per the germline V gene, CDR1 is MNHEY and CDR2 is SMNVEV (reference sequence). The CDR3 here is CASSDLAGRATDTQYF. The DNA for the CDR3 is TGTGCCAGCAGCGACTTAGCGGGAAGGGCCACAGATACGCAGTATTTT.

The chain carries TRBV25-1 and TRBJ1-4; D is ambiguous. V was trimmed by 2 bases and J by 14 bases, leaving 12 bases between them. The CDR3 has 12 residues. Germline values: CDR1 MGHDK, CDR2 SYGVNS. The CDR3 loop is CASSELGLSLFF. DNA of the CDR3: TGTGCCAGCAGTGAACTTGGGCTGTCTCTGTTTTTT.

This clone was recorded a few times. The V call is TRBV7-3, the J call TRBJ1-1; no definite D call. Deletions cut 6 bases from V and 6 bases from J, with 14 bases between. This CDR3 is 13 amino acids long. Germline V gene lookup returns CDR1 SGHTA and CDR2 FQGTGA. The CDR3: CASSLGVSAEAFF. In nucleotides, the CDR3 is TGTGCCAGCAGTTTGGGTGTGAGCGCTGAAGCTTTCTTT.

V usage is TRBV18 and J usage is TRBJ1-5; 10 bases are a match to TRBD1. CDR1 is KGHSH and CDR2 is LQKENI in the germline V gene. This CDR3 is built from 17 residues. J was trimmed by 4 bases and V by 1 base; bases with no gene match: 7. Here the CDR3 DNA reads TGTGCCAGCTCACCACGGGCCGCGGGACAGGGGAATCAGCCCCAGCATTTT. Its protein product is CASSPRAAGQGNQPQHF. Using reference TRBV18 and TRBJ1-5 for the parts outside the CDR3, the full variable domain is NAGVMQNPRHLVRRRGQEARLRCSPMKGHSHVYWYRQLPEEGLKFMVYLQKENIIDESGMPKERFSAEFPKEGPSILRIQQVVRGDSAAYFCASSPRAAGQGNQPQHFGDGTRLSIL.

V is TRBV27 and J is TRBJ2-1, with TRBD1 as a possible D gene (5 bases). Per the germline V gene, CDR1 is MNHEY and CDR2 is SMNVEV (reference sequence). The CDR3 covers 14 residues. Trimming left V 6 bases short and J 7 bases short, with 16 bases between. CDR3 coding DNA: TGTGCCAGCAGACTTACAGGTAATAAGAATGAGCAGTTCTTC. Its protein is CASRLTGNKNEQFF.

The table lists this clone with a few counts. This sequence joins TRBV7-8 and TRBJ2-5; no clear D gene. The CDR3 covers 15 residues. CDR1 SGHVS and CDR2 FQNEAQ come from the germline V gene. Trimming stripped 1 base from V and 1 base from J, with 10 bases between. The CDR3 region has the DNA TGTGCCAGCAGCTTAGGGTTGATTCTCCAAGAGACCCAGTACTTC. Encoded protein: CASSLGLILQETQYF.

The chain recombines TRBV2 with TRBJ2-1; D unclear. CDR3 length: 14 amino acids. CDR1 and CDR2 (germline): SNHLY, FYNNEI. The V gene lost 6 bases and the J gene lost 0 bases, with 9 bases spanning the gap. The CDR3 bases are TGTGCCAGCAGGACAACGAGCTCCTACAATGAGCAGTTCTTC. It specifies CASRTTSSYNEQFF.

The chain links TRBV6-6 to TRBJ2-1, with unresolved D. Germline V gives CDR1 MNHNY, CDR2 SVGAGI (reference sequence). With 6 bases removed from V and 8 bases from J, the gap between germline ends came to 8 bases. The CDR3 extends over 11 amino acids. CDR3 sequence reads: CASSQFDEQFF. DNA of the CDR3: TGTGCCAGCAGCCAGTTCGATGAGCAGTTCTTC.

The chain joins TRBV6-5 to TRBJ2-3; 7 bases align to TRBD2. This CDR3 comprises 14 residues. Unmatched junction bases numbered 5, after V lost 6 bases and J lost 2 bases. Germline values: CDR1 MNHEY, CDR2 SVGAGI. The CDR3: CASRPGRNTDTQYF. Written as DNA, the CDR3 is TGTGCCAGCAGGCCCGGGAGGAACACAGATACGCAGTATTTT.

V usage is TRBV5-5 and J usage is TRBJ2-7; D remains ambiguous. V lost 4 bases to trimming and J lost 0 bases, with 11 bases between them. The germline CDR1 and CDR2 sequences are SGHKS and YYEKEE (reference sequence). The CDR3 runs to 14 residues. CDR3 protein: CASSPGLSSYEQYF. DNA for the CDR3: TGTGCCAGCAGCCCGGGCCTGTCCTCCTACGAGCAGTACTTC.

The table lists this clone with a few counts. The sample has other DNA sequences that encode this CDR3 too. V and J are TRBV20-1 and TRBJ1-1; a weak D match, TRBD1 (5 bases). V was cut by 3 bases and J by 5 bases, with 7 bases left in between. This CDR3 spans 11 amino acids. Germline CDR1 reads DFQATT; CDR2 reads SNEGSKA (reference sequence). The CDR3 coding sequence is TGCAGTGCTAGGGGGGATACTGAAGCTTTCTTT. Translation: CSARGDTEAFF.

The chain uses TRBV28 and TRBJ1-3; possible D gene TRBD1, 6 bases. The germline V and J ends were trimmed by 5 bases and 0 bases, with 8 bases remaining between them. This CDR3 region has 14 residues. The germline V gene has CDR1 MDHEN and CDR2 SYDVKM. The CDR3 sequence is CASSDRPSGNTIYF. The CDR3 bases are TGTGCCAGCAGTGACAGGCCCTCTGGAAACACCATATATTTT.

V is TRBV7-8 and J is TRBJ2-7; D perhaps matches TRBD1 (6 bases). The CDR3 extends over 19 amino acids. The V end lost 5 bases, the J end lost 2 bases, and 28 bases lay between the germline ends. CDR1 SGHVS and CDR2 FQNEAQ come from the germline V gene. The CDR3 bases are TGTGCCAGCAGCCTCCCCGTTTCTGGGGGCCCCGACTACACCTACGAGCAGTACTTC. This encodes CASSLPVSGGPDYTYEQYF. The variable domain in full, completed from reference TRBV7-8 and TRBJ2-7, reads GAGVSQSPRYKVAKRGQDVALRCDPISGHVSLFWYQQALGQGPEFLTYFQNEAQLDKSGLPSDRFFAERPEGSVSTLKIQRTQQEDSAVYLCASSLPVSGGPDYTYEQYFGPGTRLTVT.

The gene calls are TRBV4-3 and TRBJ1-6; 11 nucleotides match TRBD1. The CDR3 sequence is 16 residues long. Germline values: CDR1 LGHNA, CDR2 YSLEER. J lost 13 bases, V lost 0 bases, and 8 bases had no gene match. CDR3 sequence reads: CASSQENGQGAVPLHF. CDR3 DNA: TGCGCCAGCAGCCAAGAAAACGGACAGGGGGCGGTCCCCCTCCACTTT.

The chain couples TRBV29-1 to TRBJ1-1; a possible D gene is TRBD1 (5 bases). CDR3 length equals 22 residues. Trimming removed 5 bases at V and 2 bases at J, with 39 bases between. Germline V lookup: CDR1 SQVTM, CDR2 ANQGSEA. This CDR3 reads CSVLRSNSHSCQGGQSNTEAFF. CDR3 bases: TGCAGCGTTTTAAGGTCTAATTCCCATTCGTGTCAGGGAGGCCAATCAAACACTGAAGCTTTCTTT.

This chain uses TRBV18 with TRBJ2-7, with TRBD2 matching over 7 bases. V shed 3 bases and J 4 bases; nucleotides not matched to a gene: 6. The germline gives CDR1 KGHSH, CDR2 LQKENI. This CDR3 is built from 14 residues. In DNA form, the CDR3 reads TGTGCCAGCTCACCGGGACTACGAGGGTACGAGCAGTACTTC. This gives the protein CASSPGLRGYEQYF.

As to this clone: This sample also contains other DNA sequences that code for the same CDR3. The gene calls are TRBV7-2 and TRBJ1-1; 7 nucleotides line up with TRBD1. The CDR3 loop spans 14 amino acids. The V gene's germline CDR1 is SGHTA and CDR2 FQGNSA. V was pared by 3 bases and J by 0 bases, with 1 base of the junction left unmatched. The CDR3 DNA reads as TGTGCCAGCAGCTTGGACAGGATGAACACTGAAGCTTTCTTT. It codes for CASSLDRMNTEAFF.